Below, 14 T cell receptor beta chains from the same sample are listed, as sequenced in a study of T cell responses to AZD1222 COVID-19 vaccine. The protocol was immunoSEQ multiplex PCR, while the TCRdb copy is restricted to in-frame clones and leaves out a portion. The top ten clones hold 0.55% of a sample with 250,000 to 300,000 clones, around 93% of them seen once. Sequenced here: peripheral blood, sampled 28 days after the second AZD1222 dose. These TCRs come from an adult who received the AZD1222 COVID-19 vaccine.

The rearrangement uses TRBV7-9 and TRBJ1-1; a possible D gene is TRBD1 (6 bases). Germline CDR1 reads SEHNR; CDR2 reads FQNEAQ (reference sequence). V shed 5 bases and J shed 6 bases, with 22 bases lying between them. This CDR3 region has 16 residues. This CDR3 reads CASSETGGLGTAEAFF. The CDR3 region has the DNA TGTGCCAGCAGCGAAACGGGGGGCTTGGGTACCGCTGAAGCTTTCTTT.

CDR3 sequence (DNA): TGTGCCAGACCGGGACAGATAGCCAAAAACATTCAGTACTTC. This encodes CARPGQIAKNIQYF. The chain employs TRBV6-4 and TRBJ2-4; 7 bases are a match to TRBD1. The J segment lost 0 bases and the V segment lost 9 bases, leaving 5 bases of the junction unmatched. Germline V gene sequence: CDR1 MRHNA, CDR2 SNTAGT. The CDR3 covers 14 residues.

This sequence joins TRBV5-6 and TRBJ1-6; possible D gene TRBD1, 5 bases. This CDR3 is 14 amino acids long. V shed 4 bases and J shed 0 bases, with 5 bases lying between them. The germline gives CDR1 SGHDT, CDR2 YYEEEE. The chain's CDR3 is CASSRGSYNSPLHF. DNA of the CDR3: TGTGCCAGCAGCAGGGGCTCCTATAATTCACCCCTCCACTTT.

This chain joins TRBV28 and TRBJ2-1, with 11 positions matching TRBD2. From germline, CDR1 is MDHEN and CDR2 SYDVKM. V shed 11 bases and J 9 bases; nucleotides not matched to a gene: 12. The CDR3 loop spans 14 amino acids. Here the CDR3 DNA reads TGTGCCTCCCAGGGGGGACTAGCGGTTGCTGAGCAGTTCTTC. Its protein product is CASQGGLAVAEQFF.

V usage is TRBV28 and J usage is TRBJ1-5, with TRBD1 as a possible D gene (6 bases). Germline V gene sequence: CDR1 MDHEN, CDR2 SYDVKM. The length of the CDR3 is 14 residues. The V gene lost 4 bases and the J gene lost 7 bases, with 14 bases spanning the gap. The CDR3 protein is CASSSLDSRQPQHF. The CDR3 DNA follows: TGTGCCAGCAGTTCCCTGGACAGCCGGCAGCCCCAGCATTTT.

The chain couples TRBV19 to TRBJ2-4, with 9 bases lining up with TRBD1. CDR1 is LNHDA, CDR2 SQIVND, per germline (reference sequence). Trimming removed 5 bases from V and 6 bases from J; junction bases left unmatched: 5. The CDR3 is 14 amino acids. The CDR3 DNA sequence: TGTGCCAGTAGTCCCCGACAGGGGGTAAACATTCAGTACTTC. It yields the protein CASSPRQGVNIQYF.

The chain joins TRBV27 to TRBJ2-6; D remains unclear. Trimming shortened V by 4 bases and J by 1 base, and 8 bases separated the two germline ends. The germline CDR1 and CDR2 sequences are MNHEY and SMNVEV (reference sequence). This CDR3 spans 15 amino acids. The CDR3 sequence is CASSYLGSGANVLTF. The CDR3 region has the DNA TGTGCCAGCAGTTATCTGGGGTCTGGGGCCAACGTCCTGACTTTC.

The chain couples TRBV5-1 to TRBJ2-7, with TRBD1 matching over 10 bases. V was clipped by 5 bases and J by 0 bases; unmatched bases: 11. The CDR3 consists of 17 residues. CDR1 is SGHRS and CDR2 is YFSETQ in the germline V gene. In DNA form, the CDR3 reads TGCGCCAGCAGTGGACAGGGGGGACTAGTTGGCTCCTACGAGCAGTACTTC. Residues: CASSGQGGLVGSYEQYF. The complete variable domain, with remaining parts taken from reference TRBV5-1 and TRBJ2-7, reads KAGVTQTPRYLIKTRGQQVTLSCSPISGHRSVSWYQQTPGQGLQFLFEYFSETQRNKGNFPGRFSGRQFSNSRSEMNVSTLELGDSALYLCASSGQGGLVGSYEQYFGPGTRLTVT.

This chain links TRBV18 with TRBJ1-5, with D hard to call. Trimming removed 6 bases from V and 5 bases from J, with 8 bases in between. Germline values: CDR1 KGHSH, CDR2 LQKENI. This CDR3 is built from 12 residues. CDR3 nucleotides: TGTGCCAGCTCCCAATTTGATCAGCCCCAGCATTTT. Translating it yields CASSQFDQPQHF.

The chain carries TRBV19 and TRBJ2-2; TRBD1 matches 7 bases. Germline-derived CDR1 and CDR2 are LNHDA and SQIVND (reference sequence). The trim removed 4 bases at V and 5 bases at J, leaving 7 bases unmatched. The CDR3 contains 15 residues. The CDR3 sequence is CASSTRTGRTGELFF. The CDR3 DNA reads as TGTGCCAGTAGTACAAGGACAGGTCGAACCGGGGAGCTGTTTTTT.

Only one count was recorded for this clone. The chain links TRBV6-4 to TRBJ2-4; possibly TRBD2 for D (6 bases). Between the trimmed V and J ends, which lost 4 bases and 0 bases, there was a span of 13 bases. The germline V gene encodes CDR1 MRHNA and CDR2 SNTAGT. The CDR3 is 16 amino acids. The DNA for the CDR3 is TGTGCCAGCAGTGCCCGGCGGGGTATAGCCAAAAACATTCAGTACTTC. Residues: CASSARRGIAKNIQYF.

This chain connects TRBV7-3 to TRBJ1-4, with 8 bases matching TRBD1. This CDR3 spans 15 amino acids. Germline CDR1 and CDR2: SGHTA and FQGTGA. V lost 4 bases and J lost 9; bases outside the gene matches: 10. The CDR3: CASSSKTGVAKKLFF. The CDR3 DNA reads TGTGCCAGCAGCTCTAAGACAGGGGTGGCAAAAAAACTGTTTTTT.

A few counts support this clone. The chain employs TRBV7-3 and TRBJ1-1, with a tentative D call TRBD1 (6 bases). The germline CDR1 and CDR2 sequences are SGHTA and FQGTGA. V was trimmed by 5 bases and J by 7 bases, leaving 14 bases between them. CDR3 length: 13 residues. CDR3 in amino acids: CASSQFPRGEAFF. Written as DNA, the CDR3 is TGTGCCAGCAGCCAATTTCCCAGGGGTGAAGCTTTCTTT. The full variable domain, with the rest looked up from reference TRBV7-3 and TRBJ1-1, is GAGVSQTPSNKVTEKGKYVELRCDPISGHTALYWYRQSLGQGPEFLIYFQGTGAADDSGLPNDRFFAVRPEGSVSTLKIQRTERGDSAVYLCASSQFPRGEAFFGQGTRLTVV.

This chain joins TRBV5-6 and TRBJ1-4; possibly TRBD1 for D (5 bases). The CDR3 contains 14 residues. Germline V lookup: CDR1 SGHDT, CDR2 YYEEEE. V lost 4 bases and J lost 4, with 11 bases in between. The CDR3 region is CASSLWGFNEKLFF. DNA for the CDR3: TGTGCCAGCAGCCTCTGGGGGTTTAATGAAAAACTGTTTTTT.